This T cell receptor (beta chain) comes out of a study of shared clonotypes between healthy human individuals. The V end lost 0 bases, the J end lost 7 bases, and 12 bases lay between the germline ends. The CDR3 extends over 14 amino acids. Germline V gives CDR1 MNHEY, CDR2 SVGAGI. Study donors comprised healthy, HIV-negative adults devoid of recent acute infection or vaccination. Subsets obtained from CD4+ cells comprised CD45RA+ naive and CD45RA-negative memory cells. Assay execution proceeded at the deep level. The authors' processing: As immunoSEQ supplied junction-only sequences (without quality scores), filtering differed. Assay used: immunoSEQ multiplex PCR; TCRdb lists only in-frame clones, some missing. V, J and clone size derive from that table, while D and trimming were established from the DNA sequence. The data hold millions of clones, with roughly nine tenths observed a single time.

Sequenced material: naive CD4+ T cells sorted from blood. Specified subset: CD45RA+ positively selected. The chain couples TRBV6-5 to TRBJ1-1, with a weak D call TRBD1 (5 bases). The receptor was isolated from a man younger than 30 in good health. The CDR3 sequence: CASSYSLGQGEAFF. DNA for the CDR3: TGTGCCAGCAGTTACTCGTTAGGGCAGGGTGAAGCTTTCTTT.